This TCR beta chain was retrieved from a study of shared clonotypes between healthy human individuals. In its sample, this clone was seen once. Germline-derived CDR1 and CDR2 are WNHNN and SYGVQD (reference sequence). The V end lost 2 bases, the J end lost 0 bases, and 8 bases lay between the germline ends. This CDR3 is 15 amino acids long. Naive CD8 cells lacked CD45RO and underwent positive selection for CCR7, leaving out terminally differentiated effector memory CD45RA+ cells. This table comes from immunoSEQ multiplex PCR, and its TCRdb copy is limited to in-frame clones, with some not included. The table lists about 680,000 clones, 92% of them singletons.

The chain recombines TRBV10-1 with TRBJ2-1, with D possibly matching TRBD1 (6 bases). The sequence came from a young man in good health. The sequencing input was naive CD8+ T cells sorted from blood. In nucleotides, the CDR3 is TGCGCCAGCAGTGAGGAGGGGGACTCCTACAATGAGCAGTTCTTC. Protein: CASSEEGDSYNEQFF.